The rows below give T cell receptor beta chains drawn from one sample of a study of cytomegalovirus exposure and HLA in healthy donors. Repertoires were generated with immunoSEQ multiplex PCR, while TCRdb's copy carries only in-frame clones and drops some. In the table there are almost 200,000 clones, around 79% of which are singletons. Sequencing used PBMCs. These receptors were obtained from a male donor in good health and CMV-seropositive. Both conserved end residues are part of each CDR3. Fields, in order: D gene, clone size, V gene, J gene, CDR3 protein, CDR3 DNA. D genes are given only for firm matches. Size tells how often a clone was seen (once, few, many) or the class of an expanded clone, and some rows leave it out.

>TRBD2|-|TRBV27|TRBJ2-5
CASSVLGGGPGGETQYF
TGTGCCAGCAGCGTTTTGGGGGGGGGTCCGGGGGGAGAGACCCAGTACTTC
>TRBD1|-|TRBV27|TRBJ2-2
CASSPPTGGFAGELFF
TGTGCCAGCAGTCCACCGACAGGGGGCTTCGCCGGGGAGCTGTTTTTT
>TRBD2|once|TRBV30|TRBJ2-3
CAWSGGATDTQYF
TGTGCCTGGAGCGGGGGGGCGACAGATACGCAGTATTTT
>TRBD2|-|TRBV6-5|TRBJ2-7
CASSPLAGVYEQYF
TGTGCCAGCAGCCCACTAGCGGGAGTCTACGAGCAGTACTTC
>-|-|TRBV11-2|TRBJ2-7
CASSLTGWYEQYF
TGTGCCAGCAGCTTAACAGGGTGGTACGAGCAGTACTTC
>TRBD2|-|TRBV11-2|TRBJ2-7
CASSLDPSGVSSYEQYF
TGTGCCAGCAGCTTAGATCCTAGCGGGGTTAGCTCCTACGAGCAGTACTTC
>TRBD1|few|TRBV7-2|TRBJ1-1
CASSFYPRGVNTEAFF
TGTGCCAGCAGCTTCTACCCCAGGGGGGTGAACACTGAAGCTTTCTTT
>TRBD2|-|TRBV7-8|TRBJ2-7
CASSSYPLAGGNRYEQYF
TGTGCCAGCAGCTCCTACCCGTTGGCGGGAGGGAACCGATACGAGCAGTACTTC
>TRBD2|-|TRBV5-1|TRBJ2-2
CASSPTSGSPGELFF
TGCGCCAGCAGCCCTACTAGCGGGAGTCCCGGGGAGCTGTTTTTT
>TRBD2|once|TRBV9|TRBJ2-5
CASSVGGSGLGETQYF
TGTGCCAGCAGCGTGGGCGGGAGTGGATTGGGAGAGACCCAGTACTTC
>TRBD2|few|TRBV2|TRBJ2-5
CASRSAGGRQETQYF
TGTGCCAGCCGATCGGCGGGGGGGCGGCAAGAGACCCAGTACTTC
>-|-|TRBV2|TRBJ2-3
CASSGGNTQYF
TGTGCCAGCAGTGGAGGGAATACGCAGTATTTT
>TRBD2|-|TRBV29-1|TRBJ2-2
CSAKGLAGELFF
TGCAGCGCAAAGGGACTAGCCGGGGAGCTGTTTTTT
>-|-|TRBV7-9|TRBJ1-1
CASSILGQLEAFF
TGTGCCAGCTCTATTCTTGGACAGCTAGAAGCTTTCTTT
>TRBD2|-|TRBV6-6|TRBJ2-1
CASSYSASGIVNEQFF
TGTGCCAGCAGTTACTCGGCTAGCGGGATAGTAAATGAGCAGTTCTTC
>-|-|TRBV28|TRBJ2-7
CASGEAQGLEQYF
TGTGCCAGCGGAGAGGCGCAGGGTCTCGAGCAGTACTTC
>TRBD2|-|TRBV19|TRBJ2-1
CASSILAGGPVGNEQFF
TGTGCCAGTAGTATACTGGCGGGAGGGCCCGTGGGGAATGAGCAGTTCTTC
>-|-|TRBV29-1|TRBJ2-6
CSVFGVSGANVLTF
TGCAGCGTCTTCGGTGTTTCTGGGGCCAACGTCCTGACTTTC
>-|-|TRBV11-1|TRBJ1-1
CASSLDRIEAFF
TGTGCCAGCAGCCTCGACAGAATTGAAGCTTTCTTT
>TRBD1|-|TRBV7-9|TRBJ1-2
CSSSGQGGPGGYTF
TGTTCCAGCAGCGGTCAGGGGGGTCCGGGTGGCTACACCTTC
>-|-|TRBV7-2|TRBJ2-5
CASSPRLVRETQYF
TGTGCCAGCAGTCCCCGACTAGTGCGGGAGACCCAGTACTTC
>-|once|TRBV7-9|TRBJ1-2
CASSPGFLQIPNYGYTF
TGTGCCAGCAGCCCCGGTTTCTTACAGATCCCCAACTATGGCTACACCTTC
>TRBD1|-|TRBV7-9|TRBJ2-3
CASSLQGVSTDTQYF
TGTGCCAGCAGTTTACAGGGGGTAAGCACAGATACGCAGTATTTT
>-|-|TRBV6-4|TRBJ1-1
CASSDEGSHALMNTEAFF
TGTGCCAGCAGTGACGAGGGCAGCCATGCCCTCATGAACACTGAAGCTTTCTTT
>TRBD2|-|TRBV11-2|TRBJ2-1
CASSLGGGSYNEQFF
TGTGCCAGCAGCTTGGGGGGGGGCTCCTACAATGAGCAGTTCTTC
>TRBD1|-|TRBV6-5|TRBJ2-7
CASTRDRLSYEQYF
TGTGCCAGCACCCGGGACAGGTTGTCCTACGAGCAGTACTTC
>TRBD1|-|TRBV18|TRBJ1-2
CASPRQTGEYGYTF
TGTGCCAGCCCAAGGCAGACAGGGGAGTATGGCTACACCTTC
>-|-|TRBV5-5|TRBJ2-1
CASSPWSSNEQFF
TGTGCCAGCAGCCCGTGGAGTTCCAATGAGCAGTTCTTC
>TRBD1|-|TRBV7-3|TRBJ2-2
CASTRTGLNTGELFF
TGTGCCAGCACCCGGACAGGTCTTAACACCGGGGAGCTGTTTTTT
>-|-|TRBV7-3|TRBJ1-2
CASSLQGWGYTF
TGTGCCAGCAGTTTACAGGGTTGGGGCTACACCTTC
>-|-|TRBV7-2|TRBJ2-5
CASSFDSLETQYF
TGTGCCAGCAGCTTCGACTCCCTAGAGACCCAGTACTTC
>-|-|TRBV7-9|TRBJ1-2
CASSLGQINYGYTF
TGTGCCAGCAGCTTAGGGCAGATTAACTATGGCTACACCTTC
>-|-|TRBV7-2|TRBJ1-5
CASSQTTPNQPQHF
TGTGCCAGCAGCCAGACGACACCCAATCAGCCCCAGCATTTT
>-|-|TRBV7-9|TRBJ1-4
CASSHGEQPNEKLFF
TGTGCCAGCAGCCACGGAGAGCAGCCTAATGAAAAACTGTTTTTT
>-|-|TRBV6-6|TRBJ1-1
CASTDSPGTEAFF
TGTGCCAGCACCGATAGTCCTGGCACTGAAGCTTTCTTT
>-|few|TRBV11-3|TRBJ1-3
CASSLSGGSGNTIYF
TGTGCCAGCAGCTTAAGCGGAGGATCTGGAAACACCATATATTTT
>-|-|TRBV7-9|TRBJ2-7
CSSSPEDRDEQYF
TGTTCCAGCAGCCCCGAGGACAGAGACGAGCAGTACTTC
>TRBD1|-|TRBV5-6|TRBJ1-2
CASSLRTGGSYGYTF
TGTGCCAGCAGCTTAAGGACAGGGGGCAGCTATGGCTACACCTTC
>TRBD1|once|TRBV18|TRBJ2-1
CASSTSDREWGEQFF
TGTGCCAGCTCAACCTCAGACAGGGAGTGGGGGGAGCAGTTCTTC
>-|few|TRBV7-3|TRBJ2-5
CASSLMGRETQYF
TGTGCCAGCAGCTTAATGGGGCGTGAGACCCAGTACTTC
>TRBD2|-|TRBV7-3|TRBJ2-3
CASSLRREDTDTQYF
TGTGCCAGCAGCCTGCGGCGGGAGGACACAGATACGCAGTATTTT